The 15 T cell receptor beta chains below were found in one sample sequenced in a study of T cell repertoires in cytomegalovirus infection. Each CDR3 protein is one row after TCRdb ran MiXCR on the reads. The sample holds approximately 500,000 distinct CDR3 sequences; around 11% are singletons and the top ten take roughly a tenth. The material sequenced was PBMCs. These receptor sequences come from a human donor in good health (CMV status not recorded). Some clones in this sample may be carry-over from other donors' samples.

This chain links TRBV3-1 with TRBJ2-1; D is undetermined. V gave up 0 bases and J gave up 7 bases, with 7 bases separating them. CDR3 size: 13 residues. Germline lookup yields CDR1 LGHDT and CDR2 YNNKEL (reference sequence). In nucleotides, the CDR3 is TGTGCCAGCAGCCAAGAAACCGGGAATGAGCAGTTCTTC. Its translation: CASSQETGNEQFF.

This clonotype was seen ten or more times. The J gene is TRBJ2-3, the V gene TRBV7-2; 7 bases match TRBD2. The length of the CDR3 is 15 residues. With V trimmed by 1 base and J by 11 bases, 12 bases remained unmatched. Germline CDR1 SGHTA, CDR2 FQGNSA. The DNA for the CDR3 is TGTGCCAGCAGCTTAGAGTTGTTAGGAGGGGAGGGGCAGTATTTT. Protein sequence: CASSLELLGGEGQYF.

This clonotype occurred many times. The CDR3 is CASSYSITRFGYTF. DNA of the CDR3: TGTGCCAGCAGTTACTCGATCACCCGTTTCGGCTACACCTTC. The V and J genes are TRBV6-5 and TRBJ1-2; D gene uncertain. Trimming removed 0 bases at V and 8 bases at J, with 13 bases between. CDR1 MNHEY and CDR2 SVGAGI come from the germline V gene. The CDR3 runs to 14 residues.

This clonotype was counted at least ten times. CDR3 sequence reads: CASEGTSASSYEQYF. The CDR3 coding sequence is TGTGCCAGCGAGGGGACTAGCGCGAGCTCCTACGAGCAGTACTTC. V usage is TRBV28 and J usage is TRBJ2-7, with 10 bases lining up with TRBD2. The V and J ends lost 8 bases and 0 bases, in that order; junction bases with no gene match: 7. The CDR3 length is 15 residues. Germline V gene data show CDR1 as MDHEN and CDR2 as SYDVKM.

This clonotype was counted at least ten times. The rearrangement links TRBV7-2 to TRBJ2-3; D call uncertain. Germline V gives CDR1 SGHTA, CDR2 FQGNSA. Deletions cut 5 bases from V and 6 bases from J, with 9 bases between. This CDR3 is 12 amino acids long. CDR3 DNA: TGTGCCAGCAGCCGGGTTAGGGATACGCAGTATTTT. Encoded protein: CASSRVRDTQYF.

A few counts support this clonotype. The chain links TRBV9 to TRBJ2-1; D is perhaps TRBD1 (7 bases). This CDR3 contains 16 residues. Trimming pared 5 bases from V and 3 bases from J, leaving 18 bases between. The germline V gene has CDR1 SGDLS and CDR2 YYNGEE. The DNA for the CDR3 is TGTGCCAGCAGTGCTATTAACAGGGGAGGCTACAATGAGCAGTTCTTC. This gives the protein CASSAINRGGYNEQFF.

This clonotype was counted many times. V usage is TRBV15 and J usage is TRBJ2-7; 10 bases align to TRBD2. Trimming took 0 bases from V and 4 from J; bases not matched to a gene: 12. The CDR3 runs to 18 residues. CDR1 and CDR2 (germline): LNHNV, YYDKDF (reference sequence). The CDR3 DNA reads as TGTGCCACCAGCAGAGATGCCCAGCGGGGGGGCCTAGCGTACGAGCAGTACTTC. Its protein product is CATSRDAQRGGLAYEQYF.

The sample holds many counts of this clonotype. The V and J genes are TRBV2 and TRBJ2-2; TRBD1 matches at 8 bases. The CDR3 length is 15 residues. CDR1 is SNHLY and CDR2 is FYNNEI in the germline V gene. The junction had 8 bases not matched to a gene; V was cut back by 9 bases and J by 2 bases. The CDR3 reads CASRETGVNTGELFF. The CDR3 coding sequence is TGTGCCAGTCGAGAGACAGGGGTCAACACCGGGGAGCTGTTTTTT.

The chain combines TRBV5-5 with TRBJ2-5, with D uncertain. The CDR3 covers 13 residues. Germline V gives CDR1 SGHKS, CDR2 YYEKEE (reference sequence). The V and J ends lost 4 bases and 5 bases respectively, with 12 bases between them. The CDR3 reads CASSQLVAETQYF. The CDR3 bases are TGTGCCAGCAGCCAACTCGTCGCGGAGACCCAGTACTTC. The full variable domain, its missing parts supplied by reference TRBV5-5 and TRBJ2-5, is DAGVTQSPTHLIKTRGQQVTLRCSPISGHKSVSWYQQVLGQGPQFIFQYYEKEERGRGNFPDRFSARQFPNYSSELNVNALLLGDSALYLCASSQLVAETQYFGPGTRLLVL.

This clonotype was recorded a few times. The rearrangement joins TRBV18 to TRBJ2-7; TRBD1 agrees at 9 bases. Germline lookup yields CDR1 KGHSH and CDR2 LQKENI. The V segment lost 6 bases and the J segment 3 bases; nucleotides outside the gene matches: 6. This CDR3 is 14 amino acids long. The CDR3 DNA sequence: TGTGCCAGCTCGGTGGGGACAGGGATCTACGAGCAGTACTTC. This codes for CASSVGTGIYEQYF.

This clonotype has ten or more counts. The rearrangement joins TRBV6-1 to TRBJ2-5; D not resolved. The V gene's germline CDR1 is MNHNS and CDR2 SASEGT. The CDR3 is 13 amino acids. V was cut by 10 bases and J by 2 bases, with 14 bases left in between. CDR3 region: CATLIKGQETQYF. The CDR3 DNA reads TGTGCCACTCTTATTAAAGGGCAAGAGACCCAGTACTTC.

This clonotype came up many times. The CDR3, as DNA: TGTGCCAGCATGTGGACATCCCCCTACGAGCAGTACTTC. Protein product: CASMWTSPYEQYF. This chain joins TRBV6-1 and TRBJ2-7; D might be TRBD1 (5 bases). The CDR3 covers 13 residues. V lost 7 bases, J lost 2 bases, and 12 bases lay in between. CDR1 MNHNS and CDR2 SASEGT come from the germline V gene.

The chain is built from TRBV28 and TRBJ1-1; TRBD1 might be the D (6 bases). Germline CDR1 and CDR2: MDHEN and SYDVKM. This CDR3 has 17 residues. With 4 bases removed from V and 4 bases from J, the gap between germline ends came to 22 bases. The chain's CDR3 is CASSSLIQGEGTTEAFF. The CDR3 region has the DNA TGTGCCAGCAGTTCCCTCATACAGGGAGAAGGGACCACTGAAGCTTTCTTT.

This clonotype was seen many times. This sequence joins TRBV7-8 and TRBJ2-7, with a weak D call TRBD2 (5 bases). Trimming stripped 5 bases from V and 4 bases from J, with 15 bases between. This CDR3 has 14 residues. Germline V gene data show CDR1 as SGHVS and CDR2 as FQNEAQ. The CDR3, as DNA: TGTGCCAGCAGCCCCCGAGAGGGCCGATACGAGCAGTACTTC. It codes for CASSPREGRYEQYF.

This clonotype was detected ten times or more. The chain uses TRBV7-9 and TRBJ2-7; D might be TRBD1 (6 bases). There are 15 residues in the CDR3. The V gene's germline CDR1 is SEHNR and CDR2 FQNEAQ (reference sequence). V was clipped by 5 bases and J by 3 bases, with 17 bases between them. The CDR3 sequence: CASSPEGEKIYEQYF. DNA of the CDR3: TGTGCCAGCAGCCCCGAGGGGGAGAAAATCTACGAGCAGTACTTC.